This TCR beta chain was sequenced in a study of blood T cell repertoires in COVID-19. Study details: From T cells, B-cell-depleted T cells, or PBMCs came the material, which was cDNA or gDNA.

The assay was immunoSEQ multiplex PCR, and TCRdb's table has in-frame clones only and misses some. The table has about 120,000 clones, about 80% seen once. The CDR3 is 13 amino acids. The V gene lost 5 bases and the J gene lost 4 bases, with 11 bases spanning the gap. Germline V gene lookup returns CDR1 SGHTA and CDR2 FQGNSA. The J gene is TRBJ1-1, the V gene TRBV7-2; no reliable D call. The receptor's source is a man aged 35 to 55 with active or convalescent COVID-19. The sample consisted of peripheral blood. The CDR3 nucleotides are TGTGCCAGCAGCACCGGGAGCCCCACTGAAGCTTTCTTT. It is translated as CASSTGSPTEAFF.